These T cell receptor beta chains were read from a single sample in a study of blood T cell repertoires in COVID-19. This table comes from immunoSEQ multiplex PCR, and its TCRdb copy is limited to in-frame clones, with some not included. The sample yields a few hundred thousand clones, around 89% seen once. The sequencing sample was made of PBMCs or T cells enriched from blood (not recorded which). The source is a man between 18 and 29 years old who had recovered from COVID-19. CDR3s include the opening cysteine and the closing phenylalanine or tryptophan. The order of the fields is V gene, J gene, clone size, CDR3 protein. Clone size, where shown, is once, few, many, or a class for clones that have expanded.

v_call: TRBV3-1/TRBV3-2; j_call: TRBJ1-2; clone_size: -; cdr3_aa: CASSQDGRDGYTF
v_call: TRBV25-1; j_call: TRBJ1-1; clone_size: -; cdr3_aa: CASSIKGDTEAFF
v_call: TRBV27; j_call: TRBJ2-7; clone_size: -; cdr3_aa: CASSSGQLSEQYF
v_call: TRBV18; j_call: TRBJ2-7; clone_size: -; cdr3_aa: CASSPGQVGGYEQYF
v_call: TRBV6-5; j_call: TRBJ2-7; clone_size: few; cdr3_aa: CASKKRGSTSYEQYF
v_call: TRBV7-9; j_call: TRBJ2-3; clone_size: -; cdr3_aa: CASSLDGGSQDTQYF
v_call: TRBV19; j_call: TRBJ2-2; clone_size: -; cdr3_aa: CATSKFGVWNTGELFF
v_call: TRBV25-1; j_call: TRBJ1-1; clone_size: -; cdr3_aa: CASSEYITGDTEAFF
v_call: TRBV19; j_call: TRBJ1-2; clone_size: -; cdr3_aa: CASQSIKSGYTF
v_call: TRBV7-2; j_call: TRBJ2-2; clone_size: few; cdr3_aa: CASSLFSVLNTGELFF
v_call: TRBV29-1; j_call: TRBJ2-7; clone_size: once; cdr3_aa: CSAWGEYDEQYF
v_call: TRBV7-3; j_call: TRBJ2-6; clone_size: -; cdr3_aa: CASNSPGDSGANVLTF
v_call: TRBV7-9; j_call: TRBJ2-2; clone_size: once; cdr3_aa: CASSLGGTSGITGELFF
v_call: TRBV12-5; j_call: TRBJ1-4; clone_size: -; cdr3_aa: CASGLVLRGLTNEKLFF
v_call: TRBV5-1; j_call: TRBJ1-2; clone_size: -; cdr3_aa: CASSLGVDSPDGYTF
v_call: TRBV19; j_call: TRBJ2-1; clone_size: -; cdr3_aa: CASSIGAGVVGNEQFF
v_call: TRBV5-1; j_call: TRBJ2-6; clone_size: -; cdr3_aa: CASSFNRNSGSGANVLTF
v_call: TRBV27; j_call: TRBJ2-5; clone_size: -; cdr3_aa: CASSLSYQETQYF
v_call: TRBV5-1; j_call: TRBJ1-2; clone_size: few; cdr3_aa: CASSAGQRNYGYTF
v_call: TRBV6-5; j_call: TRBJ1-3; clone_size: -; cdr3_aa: CASGSLQTGNTIYF
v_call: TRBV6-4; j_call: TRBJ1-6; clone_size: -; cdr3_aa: CASSDSAGRGSPLHF
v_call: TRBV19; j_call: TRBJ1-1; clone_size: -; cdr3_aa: CASSPEGADTEAFF
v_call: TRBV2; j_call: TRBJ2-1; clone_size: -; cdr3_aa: CASSGAGGPPNEQFF
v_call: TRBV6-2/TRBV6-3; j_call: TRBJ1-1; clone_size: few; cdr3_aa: CASSSTQGYTEAFF
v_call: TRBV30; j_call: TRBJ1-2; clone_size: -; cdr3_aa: CAWNETGGNFGYGYTF
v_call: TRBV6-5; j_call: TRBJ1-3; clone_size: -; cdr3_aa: CASSLTGGSGNTIYF
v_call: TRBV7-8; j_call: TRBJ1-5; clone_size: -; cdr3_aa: CASSPGDNQPQHF
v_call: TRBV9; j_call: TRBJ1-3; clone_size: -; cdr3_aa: CASSLQTGVTLEDTIYF
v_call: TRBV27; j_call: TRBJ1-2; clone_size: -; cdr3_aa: CASSYGQGSPMNYGYTF
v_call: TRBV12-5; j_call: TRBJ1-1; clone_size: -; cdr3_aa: CASGLTRDTQNTEAFF
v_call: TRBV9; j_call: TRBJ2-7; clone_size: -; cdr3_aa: CASSVEATGVYEQYF
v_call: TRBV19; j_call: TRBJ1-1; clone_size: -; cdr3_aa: CASSGQGLGSFEAFF
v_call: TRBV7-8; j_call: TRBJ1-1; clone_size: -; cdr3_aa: CASSLTTQTNTEAFF
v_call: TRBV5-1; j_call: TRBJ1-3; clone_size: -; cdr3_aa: CASSLGNRGKQGNTIYF
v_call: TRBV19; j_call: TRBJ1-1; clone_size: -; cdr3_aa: CASSIRGNTEAFF
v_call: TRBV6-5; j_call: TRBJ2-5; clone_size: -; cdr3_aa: CASSLPGGGRETQYF